The entry that follows covers one TCR beta chain sequence. The antigen is not known. PBMCs were cryopreserved, and roughly 2 micrograms of genomic DNA from them went into TCR beta libraries. Investigators sought sequencing depths of between 1 in 200,000 and 1 in 1 million T cells. Some clones are missing from TCRdb's copy, which holds only in-frame ones; the method was immunoSEQ multiplex PCR. The table lists roughly 150,000 clones, roughly three quarters of them singletons. The source of the sample is a study of cytotoxic CD8 clonotypes in ibrutinib-treated CLL. Study summary: It was after a median 12 months of treatment, range 6 to 36, that response samples were taken.

Broader study findings: Few clonotypes were public, and these shrank or held steady under treatment.

The V gene's germline CDR1 is SGHRS and CDR2 YFSETQ. The CDR3 totals 12 residues. V lost 7 bases and J lost 3, with 10 bases in between. The TCR comes from a human donor with chronic lymphocytic leukemia. The chain links TRBV5-1 to TRBJ1-2, with unresolved D. Specimen: PBMCs, collected after 24 months of ibrutinib treatment. The CDR3 spells CASRSDDYGYTF. The CDR3 DNA is TGCGCCAGCCGGTCGGACGACTATGGCTACACCTTC.